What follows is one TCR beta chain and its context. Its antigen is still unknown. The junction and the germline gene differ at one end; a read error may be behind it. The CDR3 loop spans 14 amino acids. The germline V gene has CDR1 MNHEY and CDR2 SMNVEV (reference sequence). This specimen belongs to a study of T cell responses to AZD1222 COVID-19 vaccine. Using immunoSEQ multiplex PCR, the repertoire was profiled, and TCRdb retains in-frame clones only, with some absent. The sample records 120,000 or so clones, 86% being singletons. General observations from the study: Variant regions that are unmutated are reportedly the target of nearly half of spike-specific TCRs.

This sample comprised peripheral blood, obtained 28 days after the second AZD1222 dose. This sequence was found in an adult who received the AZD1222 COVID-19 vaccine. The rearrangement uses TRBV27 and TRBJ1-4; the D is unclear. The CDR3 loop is CASSLKGINEKLFF. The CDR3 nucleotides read TGTGCCAGTAGTTTAAAGGGAATTAATGAAAAACTGTTTTTT. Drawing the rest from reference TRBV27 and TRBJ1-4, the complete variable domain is EAQVTQNPRYLITVTGKKLTVTCSQNMNHEYMSWYRQDPGLGLRQIYYSMNVEVTDKGDVPEGYKVSRKEKRNFPLILESPSPNQTSLYFCASSLKGINEKLFFGSGTQLSVL.